The TCR beta chain under discussion was sequenced for a study of blood T cell repertoires in COVID-19. The CDR3 consists of 15 residues. Germline V gene sequence: CDR1 SGHNT, CDR2 YYREEE (reference sequence). Trimming took 3 bases from V and 2 from J, leaving 13 bases between them. Per the authors' pipeline: It was from reference gene primer amplification that nucleated cell counts were estimated. Some clones are missing from TCRdb's copy, which holds only in-frame ones; the method was immunoSEQ multiplex PCR. The DNA gave D and trimming, while V, J and clone size come from that table. The profile covers 450,000 or so clones, with 80% to 90% appearing a single time and 0.75% to 0.85% taken by the ten largest.

The source is a man younger than 35 with COVID-19, enrolled during active disease. The chain employs TRBV5-4 and TRBJ2-3; D is possibly TRBD1 (6 bases). Sequenced sample: peripheral blood. The CDR3 sequence is CASSYPGTNTDTQYF. The CDR3 region has the DNA TGTGCCAGCAGCTATCCCGGGACAAACACAGATACGCAGTATTTT.